What follows describes a single T cell receptor (beta chain). This sample stems from a study of blood T cell repertoires in COVID-19. Whole-study context: Samples taken during acute and convalescent COVID-19 were collected in the United States, Italy and Spain. T cells, B-cell-depleted T cells, or PBMCs provided the cDNA or gDNA that served as material.

Looked up from germline, CDR1 is LNHDA and CDR2 is SQIVND (reference sequence). CDR3 size: 16 residues. With 7 bases removed from V and 5 bases from J, the gap between germline ends came to 22 bases. Clones were sequenced by immunoSEQ multiplex PCR, and TCRdb holds only the in-frame ones, with some missing. The data contain tens of thousands of clones, more than 75% of them singletons. The source of this sequence is a human donor in a cohort sampled during active COVID-19. Sequenced input: peripheral blood. The V and J genes are TRBV19 and TRBJ2-3; D is possibly TRBD2 (7 bases). CDR3 nucleotides: TGTGCCAGTACCCGATACGGAGGGGGGGCGATAGATACGCAGTATTTT. It encodes CASTRYGGGAIDTQYF.